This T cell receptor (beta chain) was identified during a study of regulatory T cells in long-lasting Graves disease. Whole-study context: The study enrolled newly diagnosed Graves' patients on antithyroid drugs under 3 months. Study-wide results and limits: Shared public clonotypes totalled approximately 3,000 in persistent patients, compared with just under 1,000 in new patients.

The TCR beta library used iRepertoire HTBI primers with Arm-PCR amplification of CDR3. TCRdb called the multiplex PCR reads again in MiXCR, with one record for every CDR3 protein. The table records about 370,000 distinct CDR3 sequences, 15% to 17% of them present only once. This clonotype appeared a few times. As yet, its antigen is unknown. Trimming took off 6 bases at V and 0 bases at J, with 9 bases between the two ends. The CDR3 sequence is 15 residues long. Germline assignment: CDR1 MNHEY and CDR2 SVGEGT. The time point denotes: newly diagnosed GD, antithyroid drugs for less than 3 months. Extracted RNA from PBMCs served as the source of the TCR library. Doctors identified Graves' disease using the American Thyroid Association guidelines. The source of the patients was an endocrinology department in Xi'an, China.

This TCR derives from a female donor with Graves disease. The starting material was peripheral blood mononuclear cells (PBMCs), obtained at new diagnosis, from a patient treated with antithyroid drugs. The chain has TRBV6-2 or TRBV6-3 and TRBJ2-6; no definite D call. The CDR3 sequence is CASRKVSSGANVLTF. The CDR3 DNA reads TGTGCCAGCAGGAAGGTTAGCTCTGGGGCCAACGTCCTGACTTTC.